The rows below give T cell receptor beta chains drawn from one sample of a study of blood T cells in healthy people across ages. MiXCR was run by TCRdb on the 5' RACE reads, yielding one entry per CDR3 protein. The sample includes about a million distinct CDR3 sequences, roughly half of them seen just once. Sequenced sample: blood. The receptors stem from a woman in her sixties in good health. Each CDR3 is given with its conserved first and last residue.

J: TRBJ1-5
V: TRBV28
CDR3: CASTTRQGSGQPQHF

J: TRBJ2-3
V: TRBV4-3
CDR3: CASSQEATGIGDTQYF

J: TRBJ2-3
V: TRBV28
CDR3: CASSSPGQPTDTQYF

J: TRBJ2-2
V: TRBV4-2
CDR3: CASSQDWIRAGELFF

J: TRBJ2-7
V: TRBV12-3/TRBV12-4
CDR3: CASTRSGPYEQYF

J: TRBJ2-5
V: TRBV7-8
CDR3: CAGSLRTKTYEQYF

J: TRBJ2-5
V: TRBV29-1
CDR3: CSVVGRKETQYF

J: TRBJ1-5
V: TRBV27
CDR3: CASSYRNQPQHF

J: TRBJ2-7
V: TRBV7-2
CDR3: CASSIDPGSSYEQYF

J: TRBJ2-5
V: TRBV29-1
CDR3: CSVEVVAGLETQYF

J: TRBJ2-4
V: TRBV7-3
CDR3: CASSYQPGRRDIQYF

J: TRBJ2-7
V: TRBV20-1
CDR3: CSATIPGLADYEQYF

J: TRBJ2-1
V: TRBV7-2
CDR3: CASSLRTSGRPSSYNEQFF

J: TRBJ2-4
V: TRBV6-5
CDR3: CASSPGTNLAKNIQYF

J: TRBJ2-3
V: TRBV7-9
CDR3: CASSFGLAGAGDTQYF